A single sample gave rise to the 24 T cell receptor beta chains below, sequenced in a study of shared clonotypes between healthy human individuals. Data came from immunoSEQ multiplex PCR; TCRdb stores just in-frame clones and leaves some out. The sample carries approximately 1.1 million clones, approximately 80% recorded once. The specimen was memory CD4+ T cells from PBMCs. Specified subset: CD45RA-negative fraction. The receptors shown here come from a man between 18 and 35 years old in good health. Some clones in this sample may be carry-over from other donors' samples.

The V and J genes are TRBV5-4 and TRBJ2-7; D unclear. Germline-derived CDR1 and CDR2 are SGHNT and YYREEE (reference sequence). V was clipped by 4 bases and J by 7 bases, with 15 bases between them. The CDR3 covers 13 residues. CDR3 in amino acids: CASSQNHAREQYF. In DNA form, the CDR3 reads TGTGCCAGCAGCCAAAACCACGCCAGGGAGCAGTACTTC.

This clone has at least ten counts. J is TRBJ1-5 and V is TRBV7-9, with 9 bases that match TRBD1. The CDR3 totals 15 residues. Germline V gives CDR1 SEHNR, CDR2 FQNEAQ (reference sequence). J was trimmed by 6 bases and V by 2 bases; bases with no gene match: 5. DNA of the CDR3: TGTGCCAGCAGCTTAAGGGACAGGGAAGGTCAGCCCCAGCATTTT. Translating gives CASSLRDREGQPQHF.

This chain uses TRBV30 with TRBJ2-5, with no clear D. The CDR3 contains 12 residues. Germline CDR1 reads GTSNPN; CDR2 reads SVGIG (reference sequence). Trimming removed 4 bases from V and 5 bases from J, with 11 bases in between. CDR3 loop: CAWMKNVETQYF. The CDR3 DNA reads TGTGCCTGGATGAAGAATGTGGAGACCCAGTACTTC. Full variable domain (rest looked up from reference TRBV30 and TRBJ2-5): SQTIHQWPATLVQPVGSPLSLECTVEGTSNPNLYWYRQAAGRGLQLLFYSVGIGQISSEVPQNLSASRPQDRQFILSSKKLLLSDSGFYLCAWMKNVETQYFGPGTRLLVL.

This clone was observed a few times. The chain uses TRBV9 and TRBJ2-5; D might be TRBD2 (7 bases). This CDR3 has 13 amino acids. The V gene lost 4 bases and the J gene lost 3 bases, with 10 bases spanning the gap. CDR1 SGDLS and CDR2 YYNGEE come from the germline V gene. The CDR3 region has the DNA TGTGCCAGCAGCCAGGGGACTAAAGAGACCCAGTACTTC. Translated: CASSQGTKETQYF.

The chain couples TRBV2 to TRBJ2-7; D perhaps matches TRBD2 (5 bases). The germline V gene has CDR1 SNHLY and CDR2 FYNNEI. V lost 4 bases, J lost 0 bases, and 13 bases lay in between. The CDR3 is 15 amino acids. The CDR3 reads CASSGLSGRSYEQYF. As DNA, the CDR3 is TGTGCCAGCAGTGGCCTGAGCGGACGCTCCTACGAGCAGTACTTC. Looking up the rest from reference TRBV2 and TRBJ2-7 gives the full variable domain: EPEVTQTPSHQVTQMGQEVILRCVPISNHLYFYWYRQILGQKVEFLVSFYNNEISEKSEIFDDQFSVERPDGSNFTLKIRSTKLEDSAMYFCASSGLSGRSYEQYFGPGTRLTVT.

Note on this clone: One junction end disagrees with the germline gene, perhaps due to a read error. V usage is TRBV5-1 and J usage is TRBJ2-2, with D possibly being TRBD1 or TRBD2 (5 bases each). The CDR3 sequence is 15 residues long. Germline assignment: CDR1 SGHRS and CDR2 YFSETQ. The CDR3 DNA is TGTGCCAGCAGGACGGGACCGACGAACACCGGGGAGCTGTTTTTT. It encodes CASRTGPTNTGELFF. Using reference TRBV5-1 and TRBJ2-2 for the parts outside the CDR3, the full variable domain is KAGVTQTPRYLIKTRGQQVTLSCSPISGHRSVSWYQQTPGQGLQFLFEYFSETQRNKGNFPGRFSGRQFSNSRSEMNVSTLELGDSALYLCASRTGPTNTGELFFGEGSRLTVL.

This chain links TRBV30 with TRBJ1-5; 7 nucleotides line up with TRBD1. The V gene end was trimmed by 0 bases and the J gene end by 4 bases; junction bases not matched to a gene: 6. Germline values: CDR1 GTSNPN, CDR2 SVGIG (reference sequence). The CDR3 sequence is 15 residues long. The CDR3 coding sequence is TGTGCCTGGAGTGTACAGGTGGGACAGAATCAGCCCCAGCATTTT. Protein: CAWSVQVGQNQPQHF.

This clone was detected many times. The chain has TRBV7-3 and TRBJ2-3, with unresolved D. V dropped 4 bases and J dropped 2 bases, with 10 bases sitting between them. Germline V gene lookup returns CDR1 SGHTA and CDR2 FQGTGA. This CDR3 has 14 amino acids. CDR3 in DNA: TGTGCCAGCAGCTATAGACGGACCACAGATACGCAGTATTTT. Protein: CASSYRRTTDTQYF.

The chain is built from TRBV5-4 and TRBJ2-3, with 10 positions matching TRBD2. This CDR3 spans 15 amino acids. Germline assignment: CDR1 SGHNT and CDR2 YYREEE (reference sequence). The V segment lost 4 bases and the J segment 6 bases; nucleotides outside the gene matches: 8. The CDR3 bases are TGTGCCAGCAGCCTACGGACTAGCGGCTTGGATACGCAGTATTTT. Translation: CASSLRTSGLDTQYF.

The table lists this clone with a count of one. The CDR3 spells CASSQNGGQETQYF. The CDR3 nucleotides are TGTGCCAGCAGCCAGAATGGGGGACAGGAGACCCAGTACTTC. The J gene is TRBJ2-5, the V gene TRBV16; 7 nucleotides agree with TRBD1. Germline-derived CDR1 and CDR2 are KGHSY and FQNENV. The trim removed 3 bases at V and 5 bases at J, leaving 6 bases unmatched. The CDR3 contains 14 residues.

The CDR3 DNA reads TGTGCCAGCAGCCCATCCCGGGTCTTGAGCTCCTACGAGCAGTACTTC. Translating it yields CASSPSRVLSSYEQYF. This chain links TRBV7-2 with TRBJ2-7; D is uncertain. Germline lookup yields CDR1 SGHTA and CDR2 FQGNSA. The CDR3 extends over 16 amino acids. Trimming shortened V by 5 bases and J by 0 bases, and 17 bases separated the two germline ends.

This clone was found a few times. CDR3 amino acids: CSVETTGIISTEAFF. As DNA, the CDR3 is TGCAGCGTTGAAACCACAGGGATCATTTCCACTGAAGCTTTCTTT. The chain links TRBV29-1 to TRBJ1-1, with D possibly matching TRBD1 (6 bases). V was trimmed by 2 bases and J by 4 bases, leaving 17 bases between them. Germline-derived CDR1 and CDR2 are SQVTM and ANQGSEA. The CDR3 spans 15 residues.

The J gene is TRBJ2-7, the V gene TRBV5-5; possible D gene TRBD1, 6 bases. Trimming removed 4 bases from V and 3 bases from J, with 17 bases in between. Germline lookup yields CDR1 SGHKS and CDR2 YYEKEE (reference sequence). The CDR3 contains 15 residues. For the CDR3, the DNA is TGTGCCAGCAGCCAGGCCGGGACAACCTTCTACGAGCAGTACTTC. Translation gives CASSQAGTTFYEQYF.

This clone was seen only a few times. This chain links TRBV5-4 with TRBJ1-2, with D maybe TRBD1 (5 bases). This CDR3 is built from 14 residues. The germline V gene has CDR1 SGHNT and CDR2 YYREEE (reference sequence). Trimming took off 4 bases at V and 1 base at J, with 11 bases between the two ends. The CDR3, as DNA: TGTGCCAGCAGCGATAAACAGGATAACTATGGCTACACCTTC. This codes for CASSDKQDNYGYTF.

The chain couples TRBV18 to TRBJ2-7; TRBD2 is a possible D gene (6 bases). The CDR3 length is 14 residues. V gave up 3 bases and J gave up 4 bases, with 13 bases separating them. Germline CDR1 reads KGHSH; CDR2 reads LQKENI. CDR3 in amino acids: CASSPSRDKYEQYF. In DNA form, the CDR3 reads TGTGCCAGCTCACCGTCGCGGGATAAGTACGAGCAGTACTTC.

The gene calls are TRBV4-3 and TRBJ2-1; 7 bases map to TRBD2. CDR3 length: 19 amino acids. V was clipped by 0 bases and J by 0 bases; unmatched bases: 11. The V gene's germline CDR1 is LGHNA and CDR2 YSLEER. CDR3 region: CASSQESAGAASSYNEQFF. Written as DNA, the CDR3 is TGCGCCAGCAGCCAAGAAAGTGCGGGAGCGGCGAGCTCCTACAATGAGCAGTTCTTC.

The J gene is TRBJ2-5, the V gene TRBV5-1, with 9 bases matching TRBD2. V trimming: 4 bases; J trimming: 1 base; junction bases outside the gene matches: 5. The CDR3 loop spans 15 amino acids. The germline CDR1 and CDR2 sequences are SGHRS and YFSETQ. The CDR3 DNA reads as TGCGCCAGCAGCGAAACGGGACTAGCCCAAGAGACCCAGTACTTC. It specifies CASSETGLAQETQYF.

The chain carries TRBV15 and TRBJ2-1, with TRBD2 matching 12 bases. Trimming at V came to 5 bases and at J to 7 bases, leaving 3 bases not matched to a gene. Germline CDR1 LNHNV, CDR2 YYDKDF (reference sequence). CDR3 size: 14 residues. The CDR3 bases are TGTGCCACCAGCCTAGGGACTAGCGGGAATGAGCAGTTCTTC. Its protein is CATSLGTSGNEQFF. The complete variable domain, with remaining parts taken from reference TRBV15 and TRBJ2-1, reads DAMVIQNPRYQVTQFGKPVTLSCSQTLNHNVMYWYQQKSSQAPKLLFHYYDKDFNNEADTPDNFQSRRPNTSFCFLDIRSPGLGDTAMYLCATSLGTSGNEQFFGPGTRLTVL.

The V gene is TRBV5-1, the J gene TRBJ1-3; unclear D gene. CDR1 is SGHRS and CDR2 is YFSETQ in the germline V gene. This CDR3 is 16 amino acids long. V shed 2 bases and J shed 0 bases, with 12 bases lying between them. The CDR3 bases are TGCGCCAGCAGCTTCGGGTACAGCCTCTCTGGAAACACCATATATTTT. This encodes CASSFGYSLSGNTIYF.

This chain uses TRBV7-2 with TRBJ1-2; the D gene is possibly TRBD1 (6 bases). The CDR3 is 15 residues long. The V end lost 5 bases, the J end lost 6 bases, and 19 bases lay between the germline ends. Per the germline V gene, CDR1 is SGHTA and CDR2 is FQGNSA. CDR3 in amino acids: CASSRSQGLENGYTF. CDR3 DNA: TGTGCCAGCAGCCGCTCCCAGGGGTTGGAAAATGGCTACACCTTC.

This clone was picked up a small number of times. This chain links TRBV28 with TRBJ2-7, with D perhaps given as TRBD1 or TRBD2 (7 bases each). The V gene lost 5 bases and the J gene lost 0 bases, with 14 bases spanning the gap. This CDR3 spans 15 amino acids. Looked up from germline, CDR1 is MDHEN and CDR2 is SYDVKM. The CDR3 DNA sequence: TGTGCCAGCAGTCCCAGGGGGACTATCTCCTACGAGCAGTACTTC. Encoded protein: CASSPRGTISYEQYF.

V gene TRBV5-4 combines with J gene TRBJ2-3; D might be TRBD2 (5 bases). This CDR3 spans 14 amino acids. In germline, CDR1 is SGHNT, CDR2 YYREEE (reference sequence). Between the trimmed V and J ends, which lost 2 bases and 1 base, there was a span of 8 bases. CDR3 sequence (DNA): TGTGCCAGCAGCTTAGGTAGCGGCACAGATACGCAGTATTTT. Residues: CASSLGSGTDTQYF. Based on the CDR3 plus reference TRBV5-4 and TRBJ2-3, the full variable domain is ETGVTQSPTHLIKTRGQQVTLRCSSQSGHNTVSWYQQALGQGPQFIFQYYREEENGRGNFPPRFSGLQFPNYSSELNVNALELDDSALYLCASSLGSGTDTQYFGPGTRLTVL.

The rearrangement joins TRBV13 to TRBJ1-4; D possibly corresponds to TRBD1 (6 bases). The length of the CDR3 is 15 residues. Germline-derived CDR1 and CDR2 are PRHDT and FYEKMQ (reference sequence). Between the trimmed V and J ends, which lost 4 bases and 4 bases, there was a span of 13 bases. The CDR3 here is CASSSHQGGNEKLFF. Written as DNA, the CDR3 is TGTGCCAGCAGCTCTCATCAAGGGGGTAATGAAAAACTGTTTTTT.

The rearrangement joins TRBV2 to TRBJ2-1; TRBD2 agrees at 8 bases. Germline V gene data show CDR1 as SNHLY and CDR2 as FYNNEI. This CDR3 is 16 amino acids long. V lost 6 bases to trimming and J lost 4 bases; unmatched junction nucleotides: 11. The CDR3 nucleotides are TGTGCCAGCAGCCGAGATCCGACTAGCGCTTACAATGAGCAGTTCTTC. Translated: CASSRDPTSAYNEQFF.